These 25 T cell receptor beta chains were all obtained from the same sample, sequenced in a study of human T cells and chemical hapten exposure (dated by TCRdb to about 2021). Library preparation employed RACE. The instrument given in TCRdb is NextSeq 500. In TCRdb, the public reads were trimmed at Q25 with fastp and aligned with MiXCR, with productive beta chains retained. CDR3 protein duplicates are merged, each entry listing the most common genes and DNA. The sample table contains hundreds of thousands of distinct CDR3 sequences; only one count was recorded for nearly 6.5% of them. The ten most abundant clones make up over 5.5% of the sample. The time point label for this specimen denotes: patch test 2, 6 weeks after DPC sensitization. In light of the paper, this sample's treatment or condition label describes: therapeutic diphenylcyclopropenone sensitization with weekly scalp DPC. The sequencing here drew on whole blood, taken in connection with sensitization to the hapten diphenylcyclopropenone (DPC). The receptors here all came from a woman younger than 35 with alopecia areata. Some clones in this sample may be carry-over from other donors' samples.

At least ten counts were recorded for this clonotype. The gene calls are TRBV6-1 and TRBJ2-3; D is possibly TRBD1 (6 bases). Trimming took 1 base from V and 9 from J, leaving 23 bases between them. Germline CDR1 MNHNS, CDR2 SASEGT. CDR3 size: 17 residues. The CDR3 region has the DNA TGTGCCAGCAGTGAAGGTCGTTGGGCAGGGACAAGAATAACGCAGTATTTT. It is translated as CASSEGRWAGTRITQYF.

Only a few counts were recorded for this clonotype. The chain links TRBV2 to TRBJ2-1, with D tentatively TRBD1 (6 bases). The germline V and J ends were trimmed by 4 bases and 0 bases, with 16 bases remaining between them. The length of the CDR3 is 17 residues. CDR1 is SNHLY and CDR2 is FYNNEI in the germline V gene. CDR3 DNA: TGTGCCAGCAGTGGGAACAGGGCTCCCCGCTCCTACAATGAGCAGTTCTTC. Translation: CASSGNRAPRSYNEQFF.

The sample holds many counts of this clonotype. The chain couples TRBV24-1 to TRBJ2-1; weak D call: TRBD2 (5 bases). The ends were cut back, 3 bases at V and 8 bases at J, with 10 bases in the middle. The CDR3 runs to 13 residues. CDR1 is KGHDR and CDR2 is SFDVKD in the germline V gene. DNA of the CDR3: TGTGCCACCAGTGATCGGACTCGAGATGAGCAGTTCTTC. Translation gives CATSDRTRDEQFF.

This clonotype appeared many times. This CDR3 is CASSLGTGGADTQYF. The DNA of the CDR3 is TGCGCCAGCAGCTTGGGGACAGGGGGCGCAGATACGCAGTATTTT. V and J are TRBV5-1 and TRBJ2-3; TRBD1 matches 11 bases. Germline V lookup: CDR1 SGHRS, CDR2 YFSETQ. This CDR3 comprises 15 residues. J gave up 4 bases and V 0 bases, and 1 base lay outside the gene matches.

This clonotype has a count of ten or more. The CDR3 DNA reads TGTGCCATCAGCGGAACGGGAAGGAACACTGAAGCTTTCTTT. Translated, it gives CAISGTGRNTEAFF. This chain links TRBV10-3 with TRBJ1-1; D uncertain. Germline CDR1 is ENHRY and CDR2 is SYGVKD. Trimming cost V 6 bases and J 1 base, with 12 bases left between them. The CDR3 is 14 residues long.

This chain connects TRBV7-2 to TRBJ2-5, with TRBD2 identical over 7 bases. This CDR3 spans 13 amino acids. The ends lost 8 bases at V and 5 bases at J; junction bases unmatched: 8. Per germline, CDR1 SGHTA and CDR2 FQGNSA. DNA of the CDR3: TGTGCCAGCCGCGGGGGTCCGGGGGAGACCCAGTACTTC. Translating it yields CASRGGPGETQYF.

This clonotype was recorded at least ten times. The rearrangement uses TRBV6-1 and TRBJ1-5; D is unclear. This CDR3 spans 14 amino acids. Trimming removed 2 bases from V and 10 bases from J, with 15 bases in between. Looked up from germline, CDR1 is MNHNS and CDR2 is SASEGT. This chain's CDR3 is CASSEISSGSPQHF. In nucleotides, the CDR3 is TGTGCCAGCAGTGAAATTTCCTCTGGGAGTCCCCAGCATTTT.

In the case of this clonotype: This may arise from a read error, as a much more abundant clone is one base away. The J gene is TRBJ2-6, the V gene TRBV6-2 or TRBV6-3, with 9 bases identical to TRBD1. From germline, CDR1 is MNHEY and CDR2 SVGEGT. The CDR3 runs to 18 residues. CDR3 sequence reads: CASSRRGTGRSGANILTF. In DNA form, the CDR3 reads TGTGCCAGCAGCCGCCGCGGGACAGGGCGATCTGGGGCCAACATCCTGACTTTC.

This clonotype has a handful of counts. V usage is TRBV28 and J usage is TRBJ1-5; 10 bases are a match to TRBD1. Trimming at V came to 7 bases and at J to 7 bases, leaving 10 bases not matched to a gene. CDR1 MDHEN and CDR2 SYDVKM come from the germline V gene. CDR3 length: 15 amino acids. The CDR3 DNA reads as TGTGCCAGCACCCCCGGGGGACAGGGGAACCAGCCCCAGCATTTT. It encodes CASTPGGQGNQPQHF.

This clonotype occurred a few times. J is TRBJ2-1 and V is TRBV7-2; D remains unclear. The germline CDR1 and CDR2 sequences are SGHTA and FQGNSA. The CDR3 loop spans 15 amino acids. Trimming took off 1 base at V and 8 bases at J, with 15 bases between the two ends. The CDR3 DNA is TGTGCCAGCAGCTTAGTGGTTGGTTTGTGGGATGAGCAGTTCTTC. It codes for CASSLVVGLWDEQFF.

The chain uses TRBV6-1 and TRBJ2-3, with 7 bases identical to TRBD2. This CDR3 spans 14 amino acids. Germline trimming cut 6 bases from V and 5 bases from J; bases unmatched to any gene: 8. Looked up from germline, CDR1 is MNHNS and CDR2 is SASEGT. The CDR3 DNA reads TGTGCCAGCAGCGAGCGGGGCCTTAAAGATACGCAGTATTTT. Translated, it gives CASSERGLKDTQYF.

The sample holds a few counts of this clonotype. This chain connects TRBV28 to TRBJ1-5; no clear D gene. V dropped 6 bases and J dropped 6 bases, with 15 bases sitting between them. Germline assignment: CDR1 MDHEN and CDR2 SYDVKM. This CDR3 is 14 amino acids long. CDR3 bases: TGTGCCAGCAGCTACATGCGTAATAGTCAGCCCCAGCATTTT. This codes for CASSYMRNSQPQHF.

Written as DNA, the CDR3 is TGTGCCATCAGTGAGTCGTTGGAGGGTTCTGGCTACACCTTC. Amino acid sequence: CAISESLEGSGYTF. This chain uses TRBV10-3 with TRBJ1-2; no clear D gene. This CDR3 spans 14 amino acids. Trimming cost V 0 bases and J 7 bases, with 12 bases left between them. The germline V gene has CDR1 ENHRY and CDR2 SYGVKD.

The V gene is TRBV6-6, the J gene TRBJ2-3; 11 bases match TRBD2. V lost 6 bases to trimming and J lost 6 bases; unmatched junction nucleotides: 8. The V gene's germline CDR1 is MNHNY and CDR2 SVGAGI (reference sequence). The length of the CDR3 is 15 residues. CDR3 in amino acids: CASRGSGGAADTQYF. Here the CDR3 DNA reads TGTGCCAGCAGAGGTAGCGGGGGGGCGGCGGATACGCAGTATTTT.

This clonotype was recorded a few times. The genes are TRBV5-6 and TRBJ1-2; 9 bases agree with TRBD1. Germline CDR1 is SGHDT and CDR2 is YYEEEE. With 3 bases clipped from V and 6 bases from J, the junction kept 6 bases outside the gene matches. This CDR3 has 14 residues. CDR3: CASSSTGTGNGYTF. CDR3 bases: TGTGCCAGCAGCTCTACCGGGACAGGGAATGGCTACACCTTC.

V gene TRBV12-3 or TRBV12-4 combines with J gene TRBJ1-6; D is unclear. The CDR3 consists of 11 residues. Trimming cost V 4 bases and J 10 bases, with 5 bases left between them. CDR3 amino acids: CASSSGSPLHF. CDR3 nucleotide sequence: TGTGCCAGCAGTTCGGGGTCACCCCTCCACTTT.

The table lists this clonotype with many counts. The J gene is TRBJ1-5, the V gene TRBV20-1, with unresolved D. V lost 1 base and J 0 bases, leaving 10 bases between the germline ends. Germline CDR1 reads DFQATT; CDR2 reads SNEGSKA (reference sequence). The CDR3 length is 15 residues. The CDR3 is CSARGAAYSNQPQHF. CDR3 in DNA: TGCAGTGCTAGAGGGGCAGCTTATAGCAATCAGCCCCAGCATTTT.

The chain joins TRBV15 to TRBJ1-2, with D uncertain. This CDR3 has 13 amino acids. The ends were cut back, 4 bases at V and 4 bases at J, with 10 bases in the middle. From germline, CDR1 is LNHNV and CDR2 YYDKDF (reference sequence). The CDR3 DNA reads as TGTGCCACCAGCACCCCCCATCTCTATGGCTACACCTTC. Translation: CATSTPHLYGYTF. Supplemented by reference TRBV15 and TRBJ1-2, the full variable domain reads DAMVIQNPRYQVTQFGKPVTLSCSQTLNHNVMYWYQQKSSQAPKLLFHYYDKDFNNEADTPDNFQSRRPNTSFCFLDIRSPGLGDTAMYLCATSTPHLYGYTFGSGTRLTVV.

In this sample, this clonotype turned up once. At one of its ends the junction is not consistent with the germline gene, which may arise from a read error. CDR3 bases: TGTGCCATCAGTGAGTCGGGGGACCGAAATCAGCCCCCGCATTTT. Its translation: CAISESGDRNQPPHF. The chain is built from TRBV10-3 and TRBJ1-5, with D possibly TRBD1 on 5 matching bases. Germline V gene data show CDR1 as ENHRY and CDR2 as SYGVKD. The CDR3 spans 15 residues.

In this sample, this clonotype turned up a few times. The gene calls are TRBV7-2 and TRBJ2-3; TRBD2 is a possible D gene (5 bases). CDR1 is SGHTA and CDR2 is FQGNSA in the germline V gene. The CDR3 is made up of 18 amino acids. V lost 4 bases to trimming and J lost 4 bases, with 24 bases between them. In DNA, the CDR3 is TGTGCCAGCAGCTCGCCTATTGGACTCGCCGAGTCCTCAGATACGCAGTATTTT. This translates into CASSSPIGLAESSDTQYF. The complete variable domain, with remaining parts taken from reference TRBV7-2 and TRBJ2-3, reads GAGVSQSPSNKVTEKGKDVELRCDPISGHTALYWYRQSLGQGLEFLIYFQGNSAPDKSGLPSDRFSAERTGGSVSTLTIQRTQQEDSAVYLCASSSPIGLAESSDTQYFGPGTRLTVL.

The rearrangement uses TRBV6-1 and TRBJ1-4, with TRBD1 matching over 9 bases. J lost 8 bases, V lost 5 bases, and 6 bases had no gene match. This CDR3 region has 14 residues. The germline gives CDR1 MNHNS, CDR2 SASEGT. The CDR3 coding sequence is TGTGCCAGCAGTCTGGACAGGGGTATGGAAAAACTGTTTTTT. It codes for CASSLDRGMEKLFF.

In its sample, this clonotype was seen a few times. The V gene is TRBV3-1, the J gene TRBJ1-3; D might be TRBD1 (5 bases). The CDR3 is 15 residues long. V was pared by 4 bases and J by 0 bases, with 10 bases between. Germline V gene sequence: CDR1 LGHDT, CDR2 YNNKEL (reference sequence). CDR3 in DNA: TGTGCCAGCAGCCGGAGGGGTAGCTCTGGAAACACCATATATTTT. This gives the protein CASSRRGSSGNTIYF.

The sample holds a few counts of this clonotype. V and J are TRBV11-2 and TRBJ2-1; D ambiguous. The germline V gene has CDR1 SGHAT and CDR2 FQNNGV. CDR3 size: 13 residues. V was cut by 1 base and J by 5 bases, with 6 bases left in between. This CDR3 is CASSLGVNNEQFF. The CDR3 nucleotides are TGTGCCAGCAGCTTAGGGGTCAACAATGAGCAGTTCTTC. The full variable domain, in which reference TRBV11-2 and TRBJ2-1 provide the parts outside the CDR3, is EAGVAQSPRYKIIEKRQSVAFWCNPISGHATLYWYQQILGQGPKLLIQFQNNGVVDDSQLPKDRFSAERLKGVDSTLKIQPAKLEDSAVYLCASSLGVNNEQFFGPGTRLTVL.

The V and J genes are TRBV20-1 and TRBJ1-4, with TRBD1 as a possible D gene (6 bases). This CDR3 comprises 14 residues. Trimming took 4 bases from V and 8 from J, leaving 17 bases between them. Per the germline V gene, CDR1 is DFQATT and CDR2 is SNEGSKA (reference sequence). CDR3 region: CSATRDTWREKLFF. The DNA of the CDR3 is TGCAGTGCTACACGGGACACCTGGCGGGAAAAACTGTTTTTT.

At least ten counts were recorded for this clonotype. The chain carries TRBV18 and TRBJ1-5; D perhaps matches TRBD1 (5 bases). Germline-derived CDR1 and CDR2 are KGHSH and LQKENI. This CDR3 is built from 15 residues. V lost 2 bases, J lost 3 bases, and 11 bases lay in between. Here the CDR3 reads CASSPGGGDNQPQHF. In DNA form, the CDR3 reads TGTGCCAGCTCACCAGGCGGGGGTGACAATCAGCCCCAGCATTTT.